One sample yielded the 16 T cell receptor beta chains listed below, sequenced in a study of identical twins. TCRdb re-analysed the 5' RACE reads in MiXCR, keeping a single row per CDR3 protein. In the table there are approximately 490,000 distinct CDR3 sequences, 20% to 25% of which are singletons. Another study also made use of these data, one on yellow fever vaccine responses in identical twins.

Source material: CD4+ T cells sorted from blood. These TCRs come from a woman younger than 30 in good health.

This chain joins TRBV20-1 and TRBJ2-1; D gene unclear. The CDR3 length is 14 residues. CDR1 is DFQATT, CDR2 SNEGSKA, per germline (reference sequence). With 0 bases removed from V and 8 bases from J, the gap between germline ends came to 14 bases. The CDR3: CSARDQDRLDEQFF. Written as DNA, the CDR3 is TGCAGTGCTAGAGATCAGGATAGATTGGATGAGCAGTTCTTC.

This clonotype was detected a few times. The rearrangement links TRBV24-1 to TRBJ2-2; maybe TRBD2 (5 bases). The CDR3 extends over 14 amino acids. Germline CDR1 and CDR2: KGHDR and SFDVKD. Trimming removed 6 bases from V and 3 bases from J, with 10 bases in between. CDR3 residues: CATSSGYYTGELFF. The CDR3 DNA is TGTGCCACCAGTAGCGGATATTACACCGGGGAGCTGTTTTTT.

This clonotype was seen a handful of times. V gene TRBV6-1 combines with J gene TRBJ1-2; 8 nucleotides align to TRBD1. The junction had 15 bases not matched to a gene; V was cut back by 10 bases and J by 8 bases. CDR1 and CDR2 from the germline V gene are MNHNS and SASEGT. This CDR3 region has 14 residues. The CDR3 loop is CAINSPATGEGYTF. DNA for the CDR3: TGTGCCATCAACTCCCCGGCGACAGGGGAGGGCTACACCTTC.

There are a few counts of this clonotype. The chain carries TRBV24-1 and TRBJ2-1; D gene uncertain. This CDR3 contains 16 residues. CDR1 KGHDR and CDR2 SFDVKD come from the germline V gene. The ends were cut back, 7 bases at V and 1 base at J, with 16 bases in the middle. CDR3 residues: CATRSRSYHSYNEQFF. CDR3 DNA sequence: TGTGCCACCAGGAGTAGGTCCTACCATTCCTACAATGAGCAGTTCTTC.

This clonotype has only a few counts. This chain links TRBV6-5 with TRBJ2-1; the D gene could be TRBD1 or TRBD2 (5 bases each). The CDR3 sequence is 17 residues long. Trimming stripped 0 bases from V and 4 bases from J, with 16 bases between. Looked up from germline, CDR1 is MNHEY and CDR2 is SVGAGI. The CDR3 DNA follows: TGTGCCAGCAGTTACTCGACGGGGCAGGTCGCTTACAATGAGCAGTTCTTC. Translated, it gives CASSYSTGQVAYNEQFF.

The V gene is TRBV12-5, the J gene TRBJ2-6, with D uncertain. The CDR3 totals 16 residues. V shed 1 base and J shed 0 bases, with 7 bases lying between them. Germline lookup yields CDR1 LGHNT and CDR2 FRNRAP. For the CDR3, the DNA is TGTGCTAGTGGTTTGGGACACTCCTCTGGGGCCAACGTCCTGACTTTC. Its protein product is CASGLGHSSGANVLTF. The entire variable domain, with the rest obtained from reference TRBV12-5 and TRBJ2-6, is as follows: DARVTQTPRHKVTEMGQEVTMRCQPILGHNTVFWYRQTMMQGLELLAYFRNRAPLDDSGMPKDRFSAEMPDATLATLKIQPSEPRDSAVYFCASGLGHSSGANVLTFGAGSRLTVL.

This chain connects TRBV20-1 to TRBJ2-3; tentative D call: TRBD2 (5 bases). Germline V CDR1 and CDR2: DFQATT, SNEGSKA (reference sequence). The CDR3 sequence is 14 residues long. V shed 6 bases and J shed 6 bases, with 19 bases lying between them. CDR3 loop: CSAPAGMIKDTQYF. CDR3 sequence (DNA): TGCAGTGCCCCGGCGGGTATGATAAAGGATACGCAGTATTTT.

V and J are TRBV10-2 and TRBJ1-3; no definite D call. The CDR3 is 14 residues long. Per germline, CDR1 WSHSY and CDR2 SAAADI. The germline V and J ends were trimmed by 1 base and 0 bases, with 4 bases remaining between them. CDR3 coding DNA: TGCGCCAGCAGTGAGTGGGGCTCTGGAAACACCATATATTTT. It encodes CASSEWGSGNTIYF.

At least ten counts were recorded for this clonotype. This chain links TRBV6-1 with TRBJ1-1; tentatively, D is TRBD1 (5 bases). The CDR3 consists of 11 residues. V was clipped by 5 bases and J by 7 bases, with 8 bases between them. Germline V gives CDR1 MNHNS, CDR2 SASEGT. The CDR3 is CASSRGLEAFF. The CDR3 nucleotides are TGTGCCAGCAGTCGGGGCCTTGAAGCTTTCTTT.

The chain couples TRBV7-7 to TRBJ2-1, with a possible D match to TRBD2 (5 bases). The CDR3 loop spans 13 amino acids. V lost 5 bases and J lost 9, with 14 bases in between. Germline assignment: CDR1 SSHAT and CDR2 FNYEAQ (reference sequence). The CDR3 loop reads CASSQDRAGEQFF. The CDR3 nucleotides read TGTGCCAGCAGCCAAGACCGGGCGGGTGAGCAGTTCTTC.

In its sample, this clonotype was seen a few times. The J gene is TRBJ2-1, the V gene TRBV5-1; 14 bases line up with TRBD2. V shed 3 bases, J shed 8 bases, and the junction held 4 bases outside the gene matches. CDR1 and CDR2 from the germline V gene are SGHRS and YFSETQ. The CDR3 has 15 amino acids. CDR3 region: CASSWGTSGGDEQFF. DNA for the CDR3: TGCGCCAGCAGCTGGGGGACTAGCGGGGGAGATGAGCAGTTCTTC.

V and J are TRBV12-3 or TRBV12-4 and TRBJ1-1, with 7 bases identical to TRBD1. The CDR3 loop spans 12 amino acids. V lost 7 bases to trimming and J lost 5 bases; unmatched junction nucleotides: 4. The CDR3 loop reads CASNRGWTEAFF. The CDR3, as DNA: TGTGCCAGCAACAGGGGTTGGACTGAAGCTTTCTTT.

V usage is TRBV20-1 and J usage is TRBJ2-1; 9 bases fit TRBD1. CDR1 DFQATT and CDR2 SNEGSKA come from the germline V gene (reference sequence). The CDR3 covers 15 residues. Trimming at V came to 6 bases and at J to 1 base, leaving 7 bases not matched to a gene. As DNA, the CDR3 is TGCAGTGCCAATACAGGGGGCCCTTCCTACAATGAGCAGTTCTTC. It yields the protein CSANTGGPSYNEQFF.

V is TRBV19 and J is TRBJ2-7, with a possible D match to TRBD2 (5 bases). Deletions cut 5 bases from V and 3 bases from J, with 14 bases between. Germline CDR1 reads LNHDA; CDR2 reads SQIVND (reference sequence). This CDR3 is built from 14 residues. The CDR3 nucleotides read TGTGCCAGTAGTCCGCGGGCTGTAATCTACGAGCAGTACTTC. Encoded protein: CASSPRAVIYEQYF.

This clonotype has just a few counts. The CDR3 coding sequence is TGTGCCAGCAGAAAGGGACTAGCGTTAGGTGAGCAGTTCTTC. It yields the protein CASRKGLALGEQFF. The chain employs TRBV6-2 or TRBV6-3 and TRBJ2-1, with 10 bases fitting TRBD2. This CDR3 has 14 residues. Germline CDR1 is MNHEY and CDR2 is SVGEGT. Trimming took 6 bases from V and 9 from J; bases not matched to a gene: 8.

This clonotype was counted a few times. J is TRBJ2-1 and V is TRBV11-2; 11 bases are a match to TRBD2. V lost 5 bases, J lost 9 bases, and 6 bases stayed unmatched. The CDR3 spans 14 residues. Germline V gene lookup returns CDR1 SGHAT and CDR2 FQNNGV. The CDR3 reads CASSPGLAGVEQFF. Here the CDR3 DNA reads TGTGCCAGCAGCCCTGGACTAGCGGGCGTTGAGCAGTTCTTC.